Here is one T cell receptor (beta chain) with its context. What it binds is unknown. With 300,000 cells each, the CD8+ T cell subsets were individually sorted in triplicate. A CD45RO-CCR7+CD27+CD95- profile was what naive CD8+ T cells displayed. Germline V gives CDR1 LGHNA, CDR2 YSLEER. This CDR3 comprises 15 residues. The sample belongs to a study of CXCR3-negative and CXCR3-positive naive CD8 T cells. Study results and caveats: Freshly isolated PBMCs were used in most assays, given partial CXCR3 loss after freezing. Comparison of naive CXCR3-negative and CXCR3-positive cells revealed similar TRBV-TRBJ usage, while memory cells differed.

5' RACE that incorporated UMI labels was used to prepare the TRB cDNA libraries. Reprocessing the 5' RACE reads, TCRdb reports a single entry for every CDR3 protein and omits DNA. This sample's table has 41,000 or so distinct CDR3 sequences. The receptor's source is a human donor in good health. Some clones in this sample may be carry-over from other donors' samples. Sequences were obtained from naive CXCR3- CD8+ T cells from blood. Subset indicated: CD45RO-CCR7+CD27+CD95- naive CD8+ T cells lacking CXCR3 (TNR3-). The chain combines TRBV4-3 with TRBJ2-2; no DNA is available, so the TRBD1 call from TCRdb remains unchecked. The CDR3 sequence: CASSQDGTPAGELFF.